The sequence of this TCR beta chain was determined in a study of high-grade serous ovarian cancer treatment subgroups. Study-level background: On average, 14,192 reads and roughly 7,000 unique TCR beta rearrangements were obtained per sample. Overall study findings and caveats: Different patients shared almost no repertoire; same-patient tumors shared 0.11 to 0.79.

Tumor tissue was taken before any definitive surgery or chemotherapy was given. With 8 bases removed from V and 0 bases from J, the gap between germline ends came to 14 bases. CDR1 and CDR2 from the germline V gene are LNHDA and SQIVND (reference sequence). The CDR3 is 14 residues long. Data came from immunoSEQ multiplex PCR; TCRdb stores just in-frame clones and leaves some out. Seen here are thousands of clones, around 79% observed once, and the top ten hold 7.5% to 10%. This clone appeared a few times. As yet, its antigen is unknown. The receptor comes from a human donor with high-grade serous ovarian cancer. The chain has TRBV19 and TRBJ2-7; a possible D gene is TRBD2 (6 bases). Sequencing was carried out using tumor tissue. CDR3: CASGTGTYSYEQYF. DNA for the CDR3: TGTGCCAGTGGTACCGGGACTTACTCCTACGAGCAGTACTTC.